This entry lists 23 T cell receptor beta chains sequenced from one sample in a study of T cell responses to AZD1222 COVID-19 vaccine. This table comes from immunoSEQ multiplex PCR, and its TCRdb copy is limited to in-frame clones, with some not included. The table lists some 170,000 clones, 88% of them singletons, with roughly 4.3% in the top ten. The sample in question was peripheral blood, obtained 28 days after the second AZD1222 dose. The source of these receptors is an adult who received the AZD1222 COVID-19 vaccine.

This CDR3 reads CASSSTSYNYNEQFF. CDR3 bases: TGTGCCAGCAGTTCGACTAGTTATAATTACAATGAGCAGTTCTTC. V is TRBV6-5 and J is TRBJ2-1, with a weak D call TRBD2 (6 bases). Trimming stripped 4 bases from V and 4 bases from J, with 14 bases between. Germline CDR1 and CDR2: MNHEY and SVGAGI. The CDR3 covers 15 residues.

The chain employs TRBV7-8 and TRBJ2-5, with D possibly TRBD1 on 5 matching bases. CDR3 length: 11 residues. V was pared by 11 bases and J by 5 bases, with 12 bases between. Germline V lookup: CDR1 SGHVS, CDR2 FQNEAQ. In nucleotides, the CDR3 is TGTGCCGGACACATGGGGGAGACCCAGTACTTC. Its protein product is CAGHMGETQYF.

V and J are TRBV5-4 and TRBJ1-2; D ambiguous. The CDR3 sequence is 13 residues long. Trimming removed 0 bases from V and 6 bases from J, with 9 bases in between. Germline V gene data show CDR1 as SGHNT and CDR2 as YYREEE (reference sequence). CDR3 protein: CASSLAPGDGYTF. The CDR3 DNA follows: TGTGCCAGCAGCTTGGCACCGGGAGATGGCTACACCTTC.

This sequence joins TRBV7-6 and TRBJ2-1, with 8 bases identical to TRBD1. V trimming: 5 bases; J trimming: 0 bases; junction bases outside the gene matches: 3. CDR1 and CDR2 (germline): SGHVS, FNYEAQ. This CDR3 has 15 residues. CDR3 protein: CASSPGQGSYNEQFF. In nucleotides, the CDR3 is TGTGCCAGCAGCCCCGGACAGGGCTCCTACAATGAGCAGTTCTTC.

The J gene is TRBJ2-3, the V gene TRBV7-7; TRBD2 aligns across 7 bases. V dropped 3 bases and J dropped 0; count of bases not matched to a gene: 3. In germline, CDR1 is SSHAT, CDR2 FNYEAQ (reference sequence). The CDR3 has 15 amino acids. The CDR3 bases are TGTGCCAGCAGCTTTTTGGGGGGGAGCACAGATACGCAGTATTTT. This gives the protein CASSFLGGSTDTQYF.

The rearrangement joins TRBV2 to TRBJ1-6, with 10 bases aligning to TRBD1. This CDR3 region has 15 residues. CDR1 is SNHLY and CDR2 is FYNNEI in the germline V gene. Trimming took 6 bases from V and 10 from J; bases not matched to a gene: 9. Written as DNA, the CDR3 is TGTGCCAGCAGGGGTGGACAGGGGGATTCCTCACCCCTCCACTTT. It encodes CASRGGQGDSSPLHF.

The chain combines TRBV6-6 with TRBJ2-1; tentatively, D is TRBD1 or TRBD2 (5 bases each). The germline CDR1 and CDR2 sequences are MNHNY and SVGAGI (reference sequence). Trimming pared 5 bases from V and 5 bases from J, leaving 10 bases between. This CDR3 comprises 13 residues. CDR3 nucleotide sequence: TGTGCCAGCAGTAGGGGAGTTAACAATGAGCAGTTCTTC. Protein sequence: CASSRGVNNEQFF.

V and J are TRBV6-6 and TRBJ1-1; no firm D call. V dropped 7 bases and J dropped 9 bases, with 18 bases sitting between them. Germline CDR1 reads MNHNY; CDR2 reads SVGAGI (reference sequence). This CDR3 is built from 13 residues. In nucleotides, the CDR3 is TGTGCCAGCACCACCTACACGGGGTCACAAGCTTTCTTT. Protein product: CASTTYTGSQAFF.

This clone came up a few times. The rearrangement joins TRBV10-3 to TRBJ1-1; D is unclear. Germline V lookup: CDR1 ENHRY, CDR2 SYGVKD. Trimming took off 0 bases at V and 1 base at J, with 6 bases between the two ends. The CDR3 is 14 residues long. As DNA, the CDR3 is TGTGCCATCAGTGAGTCGACACGGAACACTGAAGCTTTCTTT. Its translation is CAISESTRNTEAFF.

The CDR3 is CASSPLSFGGNTIYF. The CDR3 nucleotides are TGTGCCAGCAGCCCCCTAAGTTTCGGAGGAAACACCATATATTTT. V and J are TRBV7-2 and TRBJ1-3; D unresolved. Germline CDR1 and CDR2: SGHTA and FQGNSA. Trimming took 5 bases from V and 4 from J, leaving 15 bases between them. The CDR3 consists of 15 residues.

There are a few counts of this clone. CDR3 nucleotides: TGTGCCAGCAGTTACGGGATCAGGGTTGAAGCTTTCTTT. Translating it yields CASSYGIRVEAFF. The chain carries TRBV6-5 and TRBJ1-1; tentatively, D is TRBD1 (5 bases). Germline assignment: CDR1 MNHEY and CDR2 SVGAGI. The CDR3 sequence is 13 residues long. V was shortened by 2 bases and J by 7 bases, with 11 bases between the two germline ends.

V is TRBV7-9 and J is TRBJ1-2; D is uncertain. V was shortened by 6 bases and J by 6 bases, with 20 bases between the two germline ends. The CDR3 sequence is 15 residues long. CDR1 is SEHNR and CDR2 is FQNEAQ in the germline V gene (reference sequence). CDR3 in amino acids: CASSPDASWVDGYTF. CDR3 DNA: TGTGCCAGCAGTCCCGATGCCTCCTGGGTCGATGGCTACACCTTC.

V usage is TRBV15 and J usage is TRBJ1-2, with a weak D call TRBD1 (5 bases). The CDR3 sequence is 14 residues long. The V gene's germline CDR1 is LNHNV and CDR2 YYDKDF (reference sequence). V gave up 1 base and J gave up 5 bases, with 11 bases separating them. The CDR3 nucleotides read TGTGCCACCAGCAGAGGAGAGAGGGGATATGGCTACACCTTC. Translation: CATSRGERGYGYTF.

The chain carries TRBV9 and TRBJ2-1, with a tentative D call TRBD1 (6 bases). Germline CDR1 and CDR2: SGDLS and YYNGEE. This CDR3 has 12 residues. V gave up 6 bases and J gave up 7 bases, with 11 bases separating them. The CDR3 protein is CASNSGENEQFF. For the CDR3, the DNA is TGTGCCAGCAACTCAGGGGAGAATGAGCAGTTCTTC. Full variable domain (remainder filled in from reference TRBV9 and TRBJ2-1): DSGVTQTPKHLITATGQRVTLRCSPRSGDLSVYWYQQSLDQGLQFLIQYYNGEERAKGNILERFSAQQFPDLHSELNLSSLELGDSALYFCASNSGENEQFFGPGTRLTVL.

This clone turned up a few times. CDR3: CASSLGAGRGNEQFF. The CDR3 coding sequence is TGCGCCAGCAGCTTGGGAGCGGGGAGGGGCAATGAGCAGTTCTTC. J is TRBJ2-1 and V is TRBV5-1; 7 nucleotides line up with TRBD2. Germline V lookup: CDR1 SGHRS, CDR2 YFSETQ. V gave up 0 bases and J gave up 6 bases; unmatched junction bases: 6. The CDR3 runs 15 residues.

The rearrangement uses TRBV9 and TRBJ1-2; D may be TRBD1 (5 bases). Germline CDR1 reads SGDLS; CDR2 reads YYNGEE. The CDR3 runs to 15 residues. With 0 bases removed from V and 4 bases from J, the gap between germline ends came to 13 bases. The CDR3 sequence: CASSVAAGRSYGYTF. DNA for the CDR3: TGTGCCAGCAGCGTAGCTGCAGGGAGGAGCTATGGCTACACCTTC.

The chain employs TRBV15 and TRBJ1-1; TRBD1 matches 8 bases. Trimming removed 3 bases from V and 0 bases from J; junction bases left unmatched: 0. The CDR3 has 14 amino acids. In germline, CDR1 is LNHNV, CDR2 YYDKDF (reference sequence). DNA of the CDR3: TGTGCCACCAGCAGGGACAGGGTGAACACTGAAGCTTTCTTT. Amino acid sequence: CATSRDRVNTEAFF.

V is TRBV14 and J is TRBJ2-2; D is undetermined. The germline V and J ends were trimmed by 4 bases and 4 bases, with 7 bases remaining between them. CDR3 length: 13 amino acids. Germline CDR1 SGHDN, CDR2 FVKESK. The CDR3 DNA follows: TGTGCCAGCAGCCGTGGGTTCACCGGGGAGCTGTTTTTT. Amino acids: CASSRGFTGELFF.

The chain couples TRBV21-1 to TRBJ2-7; the listed D gene, TRBD2, was not tested against the DNA. TRBV21-1 is a pseudogene locus. The CDR3 has 15 amino acids. This CDR3 reads CASSSHGLLSYEQYF. Written as DNA, the CDR3 is TGTGCCAGCAGCTCCCATGGACTGCTTTCCTACGAGCAGTACTTC.

This rearrangement joins TRBV2 to TRBJ2-7, with 8 bases identical to TRBD1. This CDR3 region has 13 residues. The germline V gene has CDR1 SNHLY and CDR2 FYNNEI. Trimming cost V 10 bases and J 4 bases; bases outside gene matches: 9. CDR3: CATQEDRGYEQYF. The CDR3 region has the DNA TGTGCCACCCAGGAAGACAGGGGATACGAGCAGTACTTC.

The chain has TRBV7-3 and TRBJ1-2; D is unclear. The germline CDR1 and CDR2 sequences are SGHTA and FQGTGA. Between the trimmed V and J ends, which lost 5 bases and 3 bases, there was a span of 1 base. The CDR3 consists of 10 residues. CDR3 DNA sequence: TGTGCCAGCAGCCACTATGGCTACACCTTC. This gives the protein CASSHYGYTF.

This clone was found a few times. The V call is TRBV6-5, the J call TRBJ1-2; D remains unclear. Germline V gene data show CDR1 as MNHEY and CDR2 as SVGAGI. The CDR3 length is 10 residues. V lost 6 bases and J lost 2, with 1 base in between. For the CDR3, the DNA is TGTGCCAGCAGCAACTATGGCTACACCTTC. It translates to CASSNYGYTF.

The genes are TRBV29-1 and TRBJ1-5, with D perhaps TRBD1 (5 bases). V lost 4 bases to trimming and J lost 5 bases, with 12 bases between them. CDR3 size: 13 residues. CDR1 is SQVTM, CDR2 ANQGSEA, per germline. In DNA, the CDR3 is TGCAGCGTTGGTGGGGGAGGAGATCAGCCCCAGCATTTT. Protein sequence: CSVGGGGDQPQHF.